The TCR beta chain described here comes from a study of CXCR3-negative and CXCR3-positive naive CD8 T cells. Findings of the study overall: Similar TRBV-TRBJ usage was seen in naive cells (both CXCR3-negative and CXCR3-positive), but memory cells differed. Relative to CXCR3-negative naive cells, CXCR3-positive naive cells had more hydrophobic TRB CDR3s.

This CDR3 is 15 amino acids long. Germline CDR1 is LGHNA and CDR2 is YSLEER. The TRB cDNA libraries were prepared by 5' RACE with UMI labels. TCRdb reprocessed the 5' RACE reads, with one entry per CDR3 protein and no DNA. This sample lists around 88,000 distinct CDR3 sequences; its ten largest clones have around 0.82%. Notes on this clonotype: Its antigen remains unknown.

This chain uses TRBV4-3 with TRBJ2-5. The sequence derives from a human donor in good health. Some clones in this sample may be carry-over from other donors' samples. The sample taken for sequencing was naive CXCR3+ CD8+ T cells from blood. Subset of the sample: CD45RO-CCR7+CD27+CD95- naive CD8+ T cells expressing CXCR3 (TNR3+). CDR3 loop: CASSQERFYQETQYF.